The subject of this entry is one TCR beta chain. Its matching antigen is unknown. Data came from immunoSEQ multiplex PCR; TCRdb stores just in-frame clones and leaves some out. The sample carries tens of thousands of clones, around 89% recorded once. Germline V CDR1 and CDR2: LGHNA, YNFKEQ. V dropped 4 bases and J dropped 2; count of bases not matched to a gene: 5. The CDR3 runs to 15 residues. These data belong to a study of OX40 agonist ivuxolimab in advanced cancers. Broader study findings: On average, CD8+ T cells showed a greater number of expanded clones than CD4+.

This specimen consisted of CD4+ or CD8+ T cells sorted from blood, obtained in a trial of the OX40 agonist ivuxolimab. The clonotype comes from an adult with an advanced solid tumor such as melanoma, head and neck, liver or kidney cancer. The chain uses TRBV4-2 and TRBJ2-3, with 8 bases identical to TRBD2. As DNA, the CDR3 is TGTGCCAGCAGCCCGATAGCGGGGACCACAGATACGCAGTATTTT. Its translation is CASSPIAGTTDTQYF.